The table lists the clone carrying this TCR beta chain with a few counts. Its specificity is not known. The study built unsorted libraries from 2 million PBMCs kept at -80 C. Trimming took 11 bases from V and 7 from J, leaving 14 bases between them. The CDR3 extends over 12 amino acids. CDR1 and CDR2 from the germline V gene are SGHAT and FQNNGV. Template-switch 5'RACE cDNA synthesis added a 10-nucleotide unique molecular identifier. TCRdb reprocessed the 5' RACE reads with MiXCR, giving one entry per CDR3 protein. In the table there are under 70,000 distinct CDR3 sequences, less than 5.5% of which are singletons. This sample was included in a study of neurological immune-mediated disorders. As for the study in general: Multiple sclerosis patients (n of about 34) included around 30 with relapsing-remitting and 3 with secondary progressive disease.

Overall study results and limits: Levels of TCR clonal expansion peaked in HTLV-1-associated myelopathy and reached their lowest in multiple sclerosis, under those of healthy controls.

This TCR derives from a woman in her twenties or thirties with multiple sclerosis. The chain uses TRBV11-2 and TRBJ2-2; D perhaps matches TRBD1 (5 bases). Sequencing used PBMCs. CDR3 loop: CASGSTGGELFF. DNA of the CDR3: TGTGCCTCAGGGTCGACCGGCGGGGAGCTGTTTTTT.